This TCR beta chain was captured by sequencing in a study of early T cells in non-severe SARS-CoV-2 infection. TCRdb reprocessed the 5' RACE reads via MiXCR and lists one record per CDR3 protein. The data hold about 79,000 distinct CDR3 sequences, with about 13% observed a single time. The CDR3 totals 12 residues. Germline V gene lookup returns CDR1 SGHTA and CDR2 FQGNSA. Trimming took 4 bases from V and 9 from J, leaving 10 bases between them. The chain has TRBV7-2 and TRBJ2-1; maybe TRBD2 (6 bases). This TCR was sampled from an adult who was a healthcare worker with PCR-confirmed SARS-CoV-2 infection or an uninfected control (not recorded which). The sequenced sample was whole blood. CDR3: CASSYYGGEQFF. The CDR3 nucleotides read TGTGCCAGCAGCTATTACGGGGGTGAGCAGTTCTTC.